This TCR beta chain was retrieved from a study of cytomegalovirus exposure and HLA in healthy donors. Broader study findings: In most subjects, TCR beta sequences reportedly gave accurate predictions of HLA-A and HLA-B alleles.

The sample holds a few counts of this clone. The antigen is unknown. PCR primers comprised 60 Vbeta and 13 Jbeta primers. Sequenced by immunoSEQ multiplex PCR; TCRdb stores in-frame clones only, minus some. The sample includes 90,000 or so clones, about 76% seen only once; the top ten take about a tenth. Germline values: CDR1 SEHNR, CDR2 FQNEAQ (reference sequence). The CDR3 is 15 amino acids. The genes are TRBV7-9 and TRBJ2-5; TRBD1 agrees at 9 bases. Near its end, the DNA agrees better with TRBJ2-7, so the J call may be wrong. Sequenced: PBMCs. The sequence was obtained from a man aged 25 to 40 in good health and CMV-seropositive. The CDR3 coding sequence is TGTGCCACTCAACCGGGACAGGGAACGGGCTACGAGCAGTACTTC. Translated: CATQPGQGTGYEQYF.